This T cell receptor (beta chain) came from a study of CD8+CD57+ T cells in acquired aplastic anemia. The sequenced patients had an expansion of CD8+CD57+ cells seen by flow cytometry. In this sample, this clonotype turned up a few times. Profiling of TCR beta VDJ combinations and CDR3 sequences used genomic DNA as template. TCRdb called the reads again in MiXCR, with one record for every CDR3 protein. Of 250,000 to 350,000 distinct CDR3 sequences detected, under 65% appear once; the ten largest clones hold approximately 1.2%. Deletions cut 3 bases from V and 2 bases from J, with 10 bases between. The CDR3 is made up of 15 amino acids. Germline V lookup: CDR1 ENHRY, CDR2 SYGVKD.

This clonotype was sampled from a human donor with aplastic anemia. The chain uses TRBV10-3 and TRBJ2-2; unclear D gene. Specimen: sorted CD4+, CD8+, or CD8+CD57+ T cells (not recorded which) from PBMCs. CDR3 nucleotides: TGTGCCATCAGTGATGGGCTAGTTAACACCGGGGAGCTGTTTTTT. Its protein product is CAISDGLVNTGELFF.